The 14 T cell receptor beta chains below come from one sample, sequenced in a study of post-analysis software for immune sequencing data. TCR beta cDNA libraries had unique molecular identifiers. TCRdb ran MiXCR on the PCR reads and lists one entry per CDR3 protein. The repertoire includes around 160,000 distinct CDR3 sequences, around 34% of them detected once, and 25% to 30% sits in the top ten. Sequencing was performed on blood, taken after autologous hematopoietic stem cell transplantation. All receptors derive from a girl aged 5 to 17 with multiple sclerosis.

In this sample, this clonotype turned up a few times. This chain connects TRBV6-5 to TRBJ2-4; 7 bases are shared with TRBD2. The J segment lost 13 bases and the V segment lost 2 bases, leaving 8 bases of the junction unmatched. Germline V gene data show CDR1 as MNHEY and CDR2 as SVGAGI. The CDR3 totals 13 residues. CDR3 loop: CASSYGGRGEQYF. The CDR3 region has the DNA TGTGCCAGCAGTTACGGCGGGAGAGGGGAGCAGTACTTC.

This clonotype was recorded many times. The rearrangement joins TRBV29-1 to TRBJ2-5; a possible D gene is TRBD1 (6 bases). Trimming pared 4 bases from V and 2 bases from J, leaving 14 bases between. The germline V gene has CDR1 SQVTM and CDR2 ANQGSEA. CDR3 length equals 14 residues. The CDR3 here is CSVGHGTLQETQYF. Here the CDR3 DNA reads TGCAGCGTTGGCCACGGGACACTTCAAGAGACCCAGTACTTC.

This clonotype was observed a few times. The gene calls are TRBV13 and TRBJ1-1, with unresolved D. Deletions cut 0 bases from V and 1 base from J, with 9 bases between. The CDR3 spans 15 residues. Germline lookup yields CDR1 PRHDT and CDR2 FYEKMQ (reference sequence). CDR3 protein: CASSLGGGQNTEAFF. CDR3 coding DNA: TGTGCCAGCAGCTTAGGCGGCGGGCAGAACACTGAAGCTTTCTTT.

This clonotype was observed a few times. V usage is TRBV20-1 and J usage is TRBJ2-1; 7 bases are shared with TRBD1. The junction had 12 bases not matched to a gene; V was cut back by 0 bases and J by 4 bases. CDR1 is DFQATT, CDR2 SNEGSKA, per germline (reference sequence). The length of the CDR3 is 17 residues. The CDR3 here is CSARDPPTGRQYNEQFF. The CDR3 DNA reads as TGCAGTGCTAGAGACCCCCCGACAGGGCGGCAATACAATGAGCAGTTCTTC.

This clonotype was counted only a few times. The V gene is TRBV7-3, the J gene TRBJ2-3, with D unclear. The CDR3 totals 15 residues. V lost 1 base, J lost 0 bases, and 8 bases lay in between. CDR1 and CDR2 from the germline V gene are SGHTA and FQGTGA. Here the CDR3 DNA reads TGTGCCAGCAGCTTAATGGCGGCTAGCACAGATACGCAGTATTTT. Its protein is CASSLMAASTDTQYF.

V usage is TRBV4-3 and J usage is TRBJ1-4, with D possibly TRBD1 on 5 matching bases. This CDR3 is built from 17 residues. Germline assignment: CDR1 LGHNA and CDR2 YSLEER. The V end was cut by 4 bases, the J end by 1 base, with 16 bases between. Here the CDR3 reads CASSPWWGEGTNEKLFF. CDR3 in DNA: TGCGCCAGCAGCCCATGGTGGGGGGAAGGAACTAATGAAAAACTGTTTTTT.

In regard to this clonotype: Likely a read error: the CDR3 ends without its conserved phenylalanine or tryptophan. V usage is TRBV30 and J usage is TRBJ1-2; D not certain. The CDR3 sequence is 13 residues long. V lost 8 bases and J 0 bases, leaving 13 bases between the germline ends. Germline V lookup: CDR1 GTSNPN, CDR2 SVGIG (reference sequence). The CDR3 loop reads CAHSLNSNYGYTL. CDR3 nucleotides: TGTGCCCACTCATTGAACTCTAACTATGGCTACACCCTC.

The chain combines TRBV29-1 with TRBJ2-7, with D possibly matching TRBD1 (5 bases). The CDR3 consists of 13 residues. The germline CDR1 and CDR2 sequences are SQVTM and ANQGSEA. V lost 6 bases, J lost 2 bases, and 14 bases lay in between. CDR3 sequence reads: CSVRPQGTYEQYF. The CDR3 bases are TGCAGCGTCCGCCCCCAGGGTACCTACGAGCAGTACTTC.

The V gene is TRBV7-9, the J gene TRBJ2-5, with 7 positions matching TRBD2. Unmatched junction bases numbered 12, after V lost 0 bases and J lost 5 bases. The CDR3 runs 17 residues. CDR1 is SEHNR, CDR2 FQNEAQ, per germline (reference sequence). As DNA, the CDR3 is TGTGCCAGCAGCTTAGCCAATGGGGGAGGGGTCCGGGAGACCCAGTACTTC. It specifies CASSLANGGGVRETQYF.

The sample holds a few counts of this clonotype. The chain recombines TRBV16 with TRBJ1-5; D uncertain. Germline V CDR1 and CDR2: KGHSY, FQNENV. This CDR3 is 13 amino acids long. V was cut by 0 bases and J by 8 bases, with 8 bases left in between. Here the CDR3 reads CASSQSTVEPQHF. The CDR3, as DNA: TGTGCCAGCAGCCAATCGACTGTAGAGCCCCAGCATTTT.

The V gene is TRBV24-1, the J gene TRBJ2-4, with 7 bases fitting TRBD1. V was clipped by 4 bases and J by 0 bases; unmatched bases: 8. From germline, CDR1 is KGHDR and CDR2 SFDVKD. The CDR3 has 17 residues. The CDR3 protein is CATSDGDRVGAKNIQYF. In DNA, the CDR3 is TGTGCCACCAGTGACGGGGACAGAGTTGGAGCCAAAAACATTCAGTACTTC.

This clonotype was seen a handful of times. The chain couples TRBV14 to TRBJ2-1, with D perhaps matching TRBD1 (6 bases). Germline V gene sequence: CDR1 SGHDN, CDR2 FVKESK. V was shortened by 1 base and J by 12 bases, with 16 bases between the two germline ends. This CDR3 has 14 amino acids. The DNA for the CDR3 is TGTGCCAGCAGCCAAGTTAGGCAGGGACAAAGGCAGTTCTTC. Amino acid sequence: CASSQVRQGQRQFF. Full variable domain (rest looked up from reference TRBV14 and TRBJ2-1): EAGVTQFPSHSVIEKGQTVTLRCDPISGHDNLYWYRRVMGKEIKFLLHFVKESKQDESGMPNNRFLAERTGGTYSTLKVQPAELEDSGVYFCASSQVRQGQRQFFGPGTRLTVL.

This clonotype appeared a few times. The chain employs TRBV12-5 and TRBJ2-1; 10 bases agree with TRBD1. The ends lost 7 bases at V and 4 bases at J; junction bases unmatched: 4. Germline CDR1 LGHNT, CDR2 FRNRAP. The CDR3 sequence is 14 residues long. The CDR3 protein is CASVPGQGYNEQFF. The CDR3 DNA reads as TGTGCTAGTGTTCCGGGACAGGGGTACAATGAGCAGTTCTTC.

The rearrangement links TRBV15 to TRBJ2-3; 8 bases fit TRBD2. The germline CDR1 and CDR2 sequences are LNHNV and YYDKDF (reference sequence). The CDR3 totals 14 residues. V gave up 5 bases and J gave up 6 bases; unmatched junction bases: 7. The CDR3 region is CATSLAGRMDTQYF. The CDR3 nucleotides read TGTGCCACCAGCTTAGCGGGGAGAATGGATACGCAGTATTTT.